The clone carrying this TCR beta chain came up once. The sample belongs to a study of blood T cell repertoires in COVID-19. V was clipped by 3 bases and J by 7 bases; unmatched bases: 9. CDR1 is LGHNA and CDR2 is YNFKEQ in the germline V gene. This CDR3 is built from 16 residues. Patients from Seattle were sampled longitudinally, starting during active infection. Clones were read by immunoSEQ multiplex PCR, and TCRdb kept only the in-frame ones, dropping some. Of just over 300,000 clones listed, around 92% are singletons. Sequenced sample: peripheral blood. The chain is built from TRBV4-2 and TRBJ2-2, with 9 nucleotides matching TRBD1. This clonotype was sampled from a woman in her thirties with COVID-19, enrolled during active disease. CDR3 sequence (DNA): TGTGCCAGCAGCCATATGGACAGGGGAGGTTTCGGGGAGCTGTTTTTT. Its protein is CASSHMDRGGFGELFF.